The next 8 T cell receptor beta chains were all read from a single sample in a study of radiation and T cells in renal cell carcinoma. This table comes from immunoSEQ multiplex PCR, and its TCRdb copy is limited to in-frame clones, with some not included. The sample lists just over 150,000 clones, roughly 89% occurring once. The time point here: blood 2 weeks post-SBRT. Documented treatment: 15 Gy SBRT to primary tumor, nephrectomy 4 weeks later. The source material was blood, sampled from a patient whose treatment included radiotherapy and nephrectomy. The receptors shown here come from a woman aged 45 to 65 with renal cell carcinoma.

This clone has a handful of counts. This chain uses TRBV7-9 with TRBJ1-2; D ambiguous. The CDR3 has 12 amino acids. Germline CDR1 is SEHNR and CDR2 is FQNEAQ (reference sequence). V was pared by 5 bases and J by 3 bases, with 7 bases between. CDR3 DNA sequence: TGTGCCAGCAGCGTCAGTGACTATGGCTACACCTTC. This translates into CASSVSDYGYTF.

V and J are TRBV7-2 and TRBJ2-2; no clear D. Germline values: CDR1 SGHTA, CDR2 FQGNSA. The CDR3 is 14 amino acids. Trimming removed 5 bases from V and 1 base from J, with 8 bases in between. The CDR3 reads CASSPDGNTGELFF. CDR3 sequence (DNA): TGTGCCAGCAGCCCGGACGGGAACACCGGGGAGCTGTTTTTT.

The V gene is TRBV4-1, the J gene TRBJ1-6; TRBD1 matches at 7 bases. The germline CDR1 and CDR2 sequences are MGHRA and YSYEKL. Unmatched junction bases numbered 11, after V lost 1 base and J lost 8 bases. The CDR3 is made up of 17 amino acids. CDR3 coding DNA: TGCGCCAGCAGCCAAGTAGATTCGGGGACAGTGGATTCACCCCTCCACTTT. It is translated as CASSQVDSGTVDSPLHF.

The chain combines TRBV7-2 with TRBJ2-7; D perhaps matches TRBD1 (6 bases). Trimming cost V 5 bases and J 5 bases, with 16 bases left between them. Germline V gives CDR1 SGHTA, CDR2 FQGNSA. The CDR3 is made up of 14 amino acids. The CDR3 DNA is TGTGCCAGCAGCCCGACAGGTGCTGGGAACGAGCAGTACTTC. This gives the protein CASSPTGAGNEQYF.

This clone was observed a few times. The chain employs TRBV13 and TRBJ2-4; tentatively, D is TRBD1 (6 bases). The CDR3 is made up of 13 amino acids. Looked up from germline, CDR1 is PRHDT and CDR2 is FYEKMQ (reference sequence). Trimming cost V 8 bases and J 0 bases, with 8 bases left between them. The CDR3 is CASGTIAKNIQYF. The CDR3 nucleotides are TGTGCCAGCGGGACAATAGCCAAAAACATTCAGTACTTC. Based on the CDR3 plus reference TRBV13 and TRBJ2-4, the full variable domain is AAGVIQSPRHLIKEKRETATLKCYPIPRHDTVYWYQQGPGQDPQFLISFYEKMQSDKGSIPDRFSAQQFSDYHSELNMSSLELGDSALYFCASGTIAKNIQYFGAGTRLSVL.

The chain combines TRBV19 with TRBJ2-7, with D perhaps assigned TRBD1 or TRBD2 (5 bases each). Germline loops: CDR1 LNHDA, CDR2 SQIVND (reference sequence). Trimming cost V 10 bases and J 3 bases, with 22 bases left between them. The CDR3 sequence is 15 residues long. CDR3 loop: CATRPRDEMYYEQYF. The DNA of the CDR3 is TGTGCCACGCGACCCCGGGACGAGATGTACTACGAGCAGTACTTC. Drawing the rest from reference TRBV19 and TRBJ2-7, the complete variable domain is DGGITQSPKYLFRKEGQNVTLSCEQNLNHDAMYWYRQDPGQGLRLIYYSQIVNDFQKGDIAEGYSVSREKKESFPLTVTSAQKNPTAFYLCATRPRDEMYYEQYFGPGTRLTVT.

The rearrangement joins TRBV5-4 to TRBJ2-3; D remains unclear. The V end lost 4 bases, the J end lost 2 bases, and 11 bases lay between the germline ends. This CDR3 contains 14 residues. Germline CDR1 reads SGHNT; CDR2 reads YYREEE (reference sequence). As DNA, the CDR3 is TGTGCCAGCAGCCCAAGGGCGATCACAGATACGCAGTATTTT. Translated, it gives CASSPRAITDTQYF.

V and J are TRBV7-8 and TRBJ2-3, with 7 bases fitting TRBD2. V trimming: 2 bases; J trimming: 3 bases; junction bases outside the gene matches: 8. The CDR3 length is 16 residues. Germline lookup yields CDR1 SGHVS and CDR2 FQNEAQ. CDR3 in DNA: TGTGCCAGCAGCTTATTTGGGGGGGGGTATACAGATACGCAGTATTTT. Translated, it gives CASSLFGGGYTDTQYF.